The text below deals with one T cell receptor (beta chain). The antigen it binds to is not known. Base qualities are not at hand, and no much larger clone is one base apart. CDR1 LNHDA and CDR2 SQIVND are derived from the germline V gene (reference sequence). Counted from cysteine to phenylalanine, this CDR3 has 14 amino acids. Only the CDR3 DNA is retained, 42 bases long and in frame from the first base. V loses 6 bases, J loses 9 bases, and the germline ends lie 19 bases apart. Using the deep immunoSEQ assay, TCR CDR3 regions were amplified from genomic DNA by multiplex PCR. Genomic DNA extracted from each cell subset was distributed evenly over all wells of several immunoSEQ 96-well plates, and each plate served as one replicate. Each replicate PCR for sorted subsets received about 0.2 ug genomic DNA, equal to some 32,000 T cell genomes. Purified libraries were measured with a Qubit 3.0 fluorometer, size-checked on a Bioanalyzer 2100, and measured again with the KAPA Library Quantification kit. Each immunoSEQ 96-well plate was sequenced on its own single-read 150-cycle Illumina NextSeq 550 flow cell. From the authors' description of their analysis: Because the immunoSEQ output included only junctional sequences and no quality scores, the filtering could not be the same as the filtering used for full-length reads. Sequences were annotated with PyIR, a Python wrapper for IgBLAST v1.9, using IMGT germline references to assign V/J genes and CDR3. Any read was removed if the V/J assignment was weak (E-value above 1e-6), the CDR3 was missing, or the read contained stop codons, out-of-frame junctions, or ambiguous translated residues. V3J clonotypes were defined as sequences sharing an identical inferred V gene, J gene, and CDR3 amino acid sequence. Percentage overlap between repertoires was computed as shared unique clonotypes divided by the size of the smaller repertoire. Three approaches were used to assess repertoire richness: RTK rarefaction, the Chao1 estimator, and Recon v2.1 estimates of unobserved clonotypes. OLGA was used to compute generation probabilities for all TCRbeta clonotypes that the gDNA method yielded from a handful of donors. In its TCRdb copy, this immuneACCESS table keeps in-frame sequences only and misses some clones. Where compared with another copy, unresolved V genes explain less than half of these, and the others have no known cause. V and J calls and clone size come straight from that table; D and trimming were deduced from the DNA. The sample yields over a million clones; approximately 96% were counted once. The biggest ten clones account for over 1% of the sample.

The donors were healthy, HIV-negative adults with no recently reported acute infections or vaccinations. All donors were Caucasian adults living in Nashville, Tennessee, USA. CD4+ T cells were enriched by magnetic negative selection; naive cells were then positively selected on CD45RA, and the negative fraction formed the memory subset. After blood collection by leukapheresis, PBMCs were isolated using Ficoll-Histopaque density gradient centrifugation and then cryopreserved in the vapor phase of liquid nitrogen. Analytical flow cytometry was used to check the purity and quantity of every magnetically sorted T cell population. Genomic DNA was isolated from every sorted fraction and measured by UV absorbance on a Nanodrop 2000c. The data derive from a study of shared clonotypes between healthy human individuals (dated by TCRdb to 2018 to 2021). Study-wide context: A couple of women and a few men aged 18 to 49 years were included in the cohort. Different laboratories and diverse techniques were used to prepare libraries and sequence TCR repertoires, to increase sequencing depth and limit assay-specific biases. The study deeply sequenced blood TCR repertoires of about 5 healthy adults to estimate repertoire size and the extent of clonotype sharing between individuals. Each donor's leukapheresis produced roughly between roughly 0.85 and 10 billion PBMCs. For each donor, three plates each were used for CD4 naive and CD4 memory, two plates were used for CD8 naive, and one plate was used for CD8 memory.

Study-wide findings and limitations: Sampling was restricted to blood, and TCR repertoires in tissues likely differ from the TCR repertoires found in blood. Larger estimated clonotype richness was generally found for naive subsets than for memory subsets. Based on pairwise subsampling, the degree of clonotype sharing among donors was expected to be affected by sequencing depth. Higher generation probabilities were observed for clonotypes shared by all four sorted-subset donors than for non-shared clonotypes. When a few donors were compared, the shared fraction of clonotypes was about 5.5% for naive CD4, around 3.6% for naive CD8, roughly 2.5% for memory CD4, and 0.35% to 0.4% for memory CD8. Incomplete sequencing was indicated by rarefaction of sorted-subset datasets, despite the large sequencing depth. Because the study included only a small number of donors, the genetic and exposure-history diversity represented was limited.

The TCR comes from a young man in good health. The sample was naive CD4+ T cells sorted from blood. The cell subset or site label, read with the paper, signifies: CD45RA+ positively selected. Recombination linked TRBV19 to TRBJ2-3; the D gene is not confidently resolved. The CDR3 region reads CASSPLDMGPTQYF. The nucleotide sequence is given as TGTGCCAGTAGCCCCCTTGATATGGGCCCGACGCAGTATTTT.